Each of the 22 T cell receptor beta chains below was sequenced from the same sample in a study of T cell changes during pregnancy in multiple sclerosis. The data were produced by immunoSEQ multiplex PCR, yet TCRdb's version contains in-frame clones alone and is incomplete. The sample lists over 85,000 clones, just over 90% occurring once. Sequencing was performed on peripheral blood, taken in the second trimester of pregnancy. These TCRs come from a female donor in good health, enrolled as a control in a pregnancy study.

This chain connects TRBV5-1 to TRBJ2-2, with 7 bases fitting TRBD1. V shed 5 bases and J 1 base; nucleotides not matched to a gene: 5. There are 15 residues in the CDR3. Germline CDR1 is SGHRS and CDR2 is YFSETQ. The CDR3 nucleotides read TGCGCCAGCAGTCCGGACAGGTTGAACACCGGGGAGCTGTTTTTT. This encodes CASSPDRLNTGELFF.

The rearrangement links TRBV5-6 to TRBJ1-1, with D perhaps matching TRBD1 (6 bases). The CDR3 runs 16 residues. From germline, CDR1 is SGHDT and CDR2 YYEEEE. Trimming stripped 1 base from V and 4 bases from J, with 17 bases between. CDR3 bases: TGTGCCAGCAGCTTGCGCTTGTACAGGGAACGCACTGAAGCTTTCTTT. This translates into CASSLRLYRERTEAFF.

The J gene is TRBJ2-2, the V gene TRBV6-6; 7 nucleotides align to TRBD1. The CDR3 runs to 14 residues. Germline values: CDR1 MNHNY, CDR2 SVGAGI (reference sequence). V gave up 10 bases and J gave up 0 bases; unmatched junction bases: 5. CDR3 sequence (DNA): TGTGCCACCCCGGGACAGTCGAACACCGGGGAGCTGTTTTTT. Encoded protein: CATPGQSNTGELFF.

This chain uses TRBV27 with TRBJ2-7; the D gene is possibly TRBD1 (6 bases). CDR1 and CDR2 (germline): MNHEY, SMNVEV (reference sequence). V was trimmed by 1 base and J by 3 bases, leaving 7 bases between them. This CDR3 region has 13 residues. CDR3 region: CASSLLQGYEQYF. The CDR3, as DNA: TGTGCCAGCAGTTTATTACAGGGCTACGAGCAGTACTTC.

This chain connects TRBV27 to TRBJ2-6; TRBD1 might be the D (5 bases). CDR1 and CDR2 (germline): MNHEY, SMNVEV (reference sequence). This CDR3 has 17 residues. The V end lost 5 bases, the J end lost 0 bases, and 14 bases lay between the germline ends. CDR3: CASSRKGQSSGANVLTF. CDR3 bases: TGTGCCAGCAGTAGGAAGGGGCAGAGCTCTGGGGCCAACGTCCTGACTTTC.

This clone was seen a single time. The chain carries TRBV5-5 and TRBJ2-3, with TRBD2 matching over 8 bases. J gave up 2 bases and V 2 bases, and 4 bases lay outside the gene matches. This CDR3 is 15 amino acids long. Germline V gene sequence: CDR1 SGHKS, CDR2 YYEKEE (reference sequence). This CDR3 is CASSLGLASTDTQYF. In DNA form, the CDR3 reads TGTGCCAGCAGCTTAGGACTAGCCTCCACAGATACGCAGTATTTT. Filled out from reference TRBV5-5 and TRBJ2-3, the complete variable domain reads DAGVTQSPTHLIKTRGQQVTLRCSPISGHKSVSWYQQVLGQGPQFIFQYYEKEERGRGNFPDRFSARQFPNYSSELNVNALLLGDSALYLCASSLGLASTDTQYFGPGTRLTVL.

The genes are TRBV7-2 and TRBJ1-2, with D maybe TRBD1 (6 bases). The CDR3 has 13 residues. Germline assignment: CDR1 SGHTA and CDR2 FQGNSA. The V end was cut by 3 bases, the J end by 3 bases, with 8 bases between. The CDR3 loop is CASSFPGDYGYTF. DNA for the CDR3: TGTGCCAGCAGCTTCCCAGGGGACTATGGCTACACCTTC.

This sequence joins TRBV7-8 and TRBJ2-5; D is unclear. In germline, CDR1 is SGHVS, CDR2 FQNEAQ. V gave up 6 bases and J gave up 3 bases, with 14 bases separating them. The CDR3 is made up of 14 amino acids. Written as DNA, the CDR3 is TGTGCCAGCAGTCGGAACTCAGGAAAAGAGACCCAGTACTTC. Translating it yields CASSRNSGKETQYF.

J is TRBJ1-1 and V is TRBV12-5; a weak D match, TRBD1 (5 bases). Trimming shortened V by 2 bases and J by 3 bases, and 10 bases separated the two germline ends. CDR1 LGHNT and CDR2 FRNRAP come from the germline V gene. The CDR3 has 14 residues. CDR3 residues: CASGLHAGHTEAFF. The CDR3 bases are TGTGCTAGTGGTTTGCACGCAGGGCACACTGAAGCTTTCTTT.

V is TRBV19 and J is TRBJ2-5, with D perhaps matching TRBD2 (5 bases). Deletions cut 5 bases from V and 5 bases from J, with 12 bases between. The CDR3 length is 13 residues. CDR1 and CDR2 from the germline V gene are LNHDA and SQIVND (reference sequence). This CDR3 is CASSFGDRETQYF. CDR3 in DNA: TGTGCCAGTAGTTTCGGGGATAGGGAGACCCAGTACTTC.

The gene calls are TRBV5-1 and TRBJ2-2; 12 bases agree with TRBD1. From germline, CDR1 is SGHRS and CDR2 YFSETQ. Losses at the gene ends were 4 bases for V and 6 bases for J; bases not matched to a gene: 7. The CDR3 is made up of 16 amino acids. The DNA of the CDR3 is TGCGCCAGCAGCCTACGGGGACAGGGGGCCGCCGGGGAGCTGTTTTTT. Translated, it gives CASSLRGQGAAGELFF.

This clone came up a few times. This chain uses TRBV2 with TRBJ1-6; D is unclear. The CDR3 spans 14 residues. Germline values: CDR1 SNHLY, CDR2 FYNNEI. The germline V and J ends were trimmed by 8 bases and 1 base, with 9 bases remaining between them. The CDR3 reads CASAQVSYNSPLHF. In nucleotides, the CDR3 is TGTGCCAGCGCCCAGGTGTCCTATAATTCACCCCTCCACTTT.

The V call is TRBV5-4, the J call TRBJ1-1; D might be TRBD1 (5 bases). CDR1 is SGHNT and CDR2 is YYREEE in the germline V gene (reference sequence). The CDR3 length is 14 residues. V was clipped by 4 bases and J by 3 bases, with 13 bases between them. The CDR3 here is CASSGRGGDTEAFF. Written as DNA, the CDR3 is TGTGCCAGCAGCGGACGGGGGGGGGACACTGAAGCTTTCTTT.

This chain's CDR3 is CASSFRQGLGGRGAEQYF. CDR3 in DNA: TGTGCCAGCAGCTTCCGACAGGGGCTTGGCGGGAGGGGGGCCGAGCAGTACTTC. The rearrangement joins TRBV11-2 to TRBJ2-7; tentative D call: TRBD2 (9 bases). The V end lost 3 bases, the J end lost 6 bases, and 27 bases lay between the germline ends. Looked up from germline, CDR1 is SGHAT and CDR2 is FQNNGV. The CDR3 length is 18 residues.

CDR3 nucleotide sequence: TGTGCCAGCAGCCCCGGGGGTGCTACAGATACGCAGTATTTT. This translates into CASSPGGATDTQYF. The rearrangement joins TRBV13 to TRBJ2-3; TRBD2 is a possible D gene (6 bases). Trimming stripped 5 bases from V and 3 bases from J, with 12 bases between. Germline V gives CDR1 PRHDT, CDR2 FYEKMQ (reference sequence). The CDR3 spans 14 residues.

The V gene is TRBV19, the J gene TRBJ1-2; TRBD1 might be the D (6 bases). Germline loops: CDR1 LNHDA, CDR2 SQIVND (reference sequence). V was clipped by 3 bases and J by 6 bases, with 11 bases between them. This CDR3 is built from 13 residues. CDR3 residues: CASSIRGADGYTF. The CDR3 DNA sequence: TGTGCCAGTAGTATTCGGGGGGCGGATGGCTACACCTTC.

This chain joins TRBV4-3 and TRBJ1-3, with D maybe TRBD1 (5 bases). Looked up from germline, CDR1 is LGHNA and CDR2 is YSLEER. There are 17 residues in the CDR3. V shed 0 bases and J shed 0 bases, with 12 bases lying between them. This CDR3 reads CASSQDQGPNSGNTIYF. The CDR3 DNA is TGCGCCAGCAGCCAAGATCAGGGTCCCAACTCTGGAAACACCATATATTTT.

The chain carries TRBV28 and TRBJ1-1; TRBD1 matches 7 bases. The trim removed 6 bases at V and 7 bases at J, leaving 8 bases unmatched. The CDR3 extends over 13 amino acids. Germline CDR1 reads MDHEN; CDR2 reads SYDVKM. The chain's CDR3 is CASSSGTEGEAFF. CDR3 nucleotide sequence: TGTGCCAGCAGCTCCGGGACAGAGGGTGAAGCTTTCTTT.

This clone appeared a few times. The V and J genes are TRBV10-2 and TRBJ1-2; weak D call: TRBD1 (5 bases). Germline CDR1 and CDR2: WSHSY and SAAADI. Trimming shortened V by 7 bases and J by 3 bases, and 12 bases separated the two germline ends. This CDR3 contains 13 residues. The CDR3 bases are TGCGCCAGCACACCAGGGCGCGACTATGGCTACACCTTC. Its protein product is CASTPGRDYGYTF.

J is TRBJ2-1 and V is TRBV5-1, with a weak D call TRBD2 (5 bases). The CDR3 runs 16 residues. Between the trimmed V and J ends, which lost 2 bases and 6 bases, there was a span of 18 bases. Germline V gene data show CDR1 as SGHRS and CDR2 as YFSETQ. This CDR3 is CASSFVARATLNEQFF. The CDR3, as DNA: TGCGCCAGCAGCTTCGTGGCGCGGGCTACGCTCAATGAGCAGTTCTTC.

The chain is built from TRBV9 and TRBJ2-5; 8 nucleotides line up with TRBD2. Germline CDR1 is SGDLS and CDR2 is YYNGEE. V shed 0 bases, J shed 0 bases, and the junction held 4 bases outside the gene matches. The CDR3 contains 16 residues. CDR3 bases: TGTGCCAGCAGCGTAGGAATAGCGGGGTACCAAGAGACCCAGTACTTC. Its protein product is CASSVGIAGYQETQYF.

The gene calls are TRBV27 and TRBJ1-3; D may be TRBD1 (6 bases). This CDR3 has 17 residues. CDR1 is MNHEY and CDR2 is SMNVEV in the germline V gene (reference sequence). V gave up 5 bases and J gave up 8 bases, with 25 bases separating them. This chain's CDR3 is CASSPPPTGKGRDTIYF. CDR3 sequence (DNA): TGTGCCAGCAGTCCACCACCTACAGGGAAAGGTAGGGACACCATATATTTT.